The subject of this entry is one T cell receptor beta chain. The protocol was immunoSEQ multiplex PCR, while the TCRdb copy is restricted to in-frame clones and leaves out a portion. This sample carries more than 30,000 clones, 80% to 90% of them seen once, and the ten largest clones take around a tenth. The record originates from a study of T cell changes during pregnancy in multiple sclerosis. The trim removed 4 bases at V and 7 bases at J, leaving 12 bases unmatched. The germline CDR1 and CDR2 sequences are SEHNR and FQNEAQ (reference sequence). The CDR3 consists of 17 residues. The rearrangement links TRBV7-9 to TRBJ2-1, with TRBD2 matching 11 bases. The origin of this receptor is a female donor with multiple sclerosis, enrolled in a pregnancy study. Sequencing was performed on CD8+ T cells from peripheral blood mononuclear cells, taken in the first trimester of pregnancy. CDR3 amino acids: CASSSQRLAGRGNEQFF. CDR3 nucleotide sequence: TGTGCCAGCAGCTCCCAGAGACTAGCGGGACGGGGAAATGAGCAGTTCTTC.